This TCR beta chain was sequenced in a study of T-cell memory formation after mild COVID-19. Whole-study context: The two donors had largely donor-specific TCR clusters. Whole-study findings and limits: Of the contracting clones, CD4+ ones lay mainly in CM and EM, and CD8+ ones in EMRA.

Remarks on this clonotype: Its antigen is unknown.

TCR alpha and TCR beta cDNA libraries carrying sample barcodes and UMIs came from 5'RACE with constant-segment primers. Via MiXCR, TCRdb re-called the 5' RACE reads, giving one row per CDR3 protein. The sample has approximately 290,000 distinct CDR3 sequences, around 15% seen once. The receptor was derived from a young man who had mild COVID-19 (a few samples of this study predate the infection). Cell type and time point are not known. The sequenced sample consisted of PBMCs or a T cell subset sorted from them (not recorded which).

In nucleotides, the CDR3 is TGTGCCGGGCAAACCAGAAACACCGGGGAGCTGTTTTTT. Amino acids: CAGQTRNTGELFF. This sequence joins TRBV12-3 or TRBV12-4 and TRBJ2-2; D not resolved. The CDR3 is 13 residues long. V lost 11 bases to trimming and J lost 2 bases, with 12 bases between them.